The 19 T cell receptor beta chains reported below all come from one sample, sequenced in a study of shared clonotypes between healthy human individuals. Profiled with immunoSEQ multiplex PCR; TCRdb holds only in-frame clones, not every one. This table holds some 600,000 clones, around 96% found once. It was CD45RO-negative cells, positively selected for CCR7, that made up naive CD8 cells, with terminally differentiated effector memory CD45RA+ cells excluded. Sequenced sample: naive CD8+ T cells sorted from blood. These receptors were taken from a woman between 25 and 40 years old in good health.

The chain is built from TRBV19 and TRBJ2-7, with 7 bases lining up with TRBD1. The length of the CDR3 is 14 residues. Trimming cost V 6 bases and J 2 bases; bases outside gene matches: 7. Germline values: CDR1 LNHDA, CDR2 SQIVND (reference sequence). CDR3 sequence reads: CASSPGTAAYEQYF. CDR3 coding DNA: TGTGCCAGTAGCCCCGGGACAGCAGCCTACGAGCAGTACTTC.

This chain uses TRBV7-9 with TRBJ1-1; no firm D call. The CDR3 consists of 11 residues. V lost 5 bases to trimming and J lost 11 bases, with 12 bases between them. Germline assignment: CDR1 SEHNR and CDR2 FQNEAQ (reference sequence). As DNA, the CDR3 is TGTGCCAGCAGCCTCGGCGAAGAGGCTTTCTTT. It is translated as CASSLGEEAFF.

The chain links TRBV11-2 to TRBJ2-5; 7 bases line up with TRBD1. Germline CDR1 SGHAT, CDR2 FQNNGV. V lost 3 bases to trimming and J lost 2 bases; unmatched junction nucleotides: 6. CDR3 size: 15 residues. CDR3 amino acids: CASSFLGTAQETQYF. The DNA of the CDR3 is TGTGCCAGCAGCTTCCTGGGGACAGCGCAAGAGACCCAGTACTTC.

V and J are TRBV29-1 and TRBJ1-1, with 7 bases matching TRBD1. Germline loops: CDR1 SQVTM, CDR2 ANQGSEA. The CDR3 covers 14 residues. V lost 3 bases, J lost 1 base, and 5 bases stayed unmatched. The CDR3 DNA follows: TGCAGCGTTGAGGGGGGGACAGCGAACACTGAAGCTTTCTTT. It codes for CSVEGGTANTEAFF.

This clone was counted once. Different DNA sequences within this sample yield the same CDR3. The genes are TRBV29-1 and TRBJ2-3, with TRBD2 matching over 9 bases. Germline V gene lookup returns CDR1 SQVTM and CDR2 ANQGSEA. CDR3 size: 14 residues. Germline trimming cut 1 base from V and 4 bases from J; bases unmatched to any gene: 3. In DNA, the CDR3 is TGCAGCGTTGAAGGCGGGAGGGTCCCAGATACGCAGTATTTT. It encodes CSVEGGRVPDTQYF.

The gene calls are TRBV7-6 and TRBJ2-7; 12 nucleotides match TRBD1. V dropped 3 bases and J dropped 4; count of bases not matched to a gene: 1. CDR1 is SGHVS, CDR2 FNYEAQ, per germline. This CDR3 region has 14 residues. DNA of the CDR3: TGTGCCAGCAGCTTGGGACAGGGGGCATACGAGCAGTACTTC. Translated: CASSLGQGAYEQYF.

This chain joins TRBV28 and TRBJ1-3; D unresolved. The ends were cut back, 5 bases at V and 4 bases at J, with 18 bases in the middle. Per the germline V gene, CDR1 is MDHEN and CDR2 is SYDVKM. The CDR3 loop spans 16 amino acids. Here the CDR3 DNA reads TGTGCCAGCAGTCTCCGCGGTGGGGTCCGGGGAAACACCATATATTTT. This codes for CASSLRGGVRGNTIYF.

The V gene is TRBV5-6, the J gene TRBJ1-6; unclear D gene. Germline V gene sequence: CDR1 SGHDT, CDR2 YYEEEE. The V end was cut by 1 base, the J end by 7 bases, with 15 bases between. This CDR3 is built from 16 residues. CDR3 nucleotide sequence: TGTGCCAGCAGCTTGTCAGGAGTTGGAGCAAATTCACCCCTCCACTTT. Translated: CASSLSGVGANSPLHF.

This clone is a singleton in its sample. The CDR3 loop is CASSPTEYTNTIYF. The CDR3 nucleotides are TGTGCCAGCAGCCCTACAGAGTACACAAACACCATATATTTT. V usage is TRBV6-1 and J usage is TRBJ1-3, with unresolved D. The CDR3 spans 14 residues. V was pared by 6 bases and J by 6 bases, with 15 bases between. Germline lookup yields CDR1 MNHNS and CDR2 SASEGT.

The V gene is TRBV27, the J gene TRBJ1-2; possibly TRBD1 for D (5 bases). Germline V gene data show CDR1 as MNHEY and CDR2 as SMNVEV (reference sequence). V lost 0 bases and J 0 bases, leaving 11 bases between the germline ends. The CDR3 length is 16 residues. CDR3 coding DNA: TGTGCCAGCAGTTTATCCGTGGGGGAAGCTAACTATGGCTACACCTTC. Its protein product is CASSLSVGEANYGYTF.

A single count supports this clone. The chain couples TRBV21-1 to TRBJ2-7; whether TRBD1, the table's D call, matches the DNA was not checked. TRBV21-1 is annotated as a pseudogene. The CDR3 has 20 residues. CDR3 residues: CASSRFPEPDRERTGLEQYF. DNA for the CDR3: TGTGCCAGCAGCCGATTCCCCGAGCCTGACAGGGAGAGGACAGGGCTCGAGCAGTACTTC.

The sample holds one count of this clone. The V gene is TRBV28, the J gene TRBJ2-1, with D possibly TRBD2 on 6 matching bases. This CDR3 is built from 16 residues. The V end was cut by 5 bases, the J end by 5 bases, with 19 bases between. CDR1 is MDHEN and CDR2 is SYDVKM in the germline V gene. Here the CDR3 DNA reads TGTGCCAGCAGTACCGTAGCGGAACGAGCTAACAATGAGCAGTTCTTC. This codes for CASSTVAERANNEQFF.

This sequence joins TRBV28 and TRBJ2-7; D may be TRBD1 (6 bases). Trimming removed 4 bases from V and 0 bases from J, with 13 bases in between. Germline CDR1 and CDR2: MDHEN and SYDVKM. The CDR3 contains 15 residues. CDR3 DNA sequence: TGTGCCAGCAGTTCCCCAGGGGAAAACTCCTACGAGCAGTACTTC. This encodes CASSSPGENSYEQYF.

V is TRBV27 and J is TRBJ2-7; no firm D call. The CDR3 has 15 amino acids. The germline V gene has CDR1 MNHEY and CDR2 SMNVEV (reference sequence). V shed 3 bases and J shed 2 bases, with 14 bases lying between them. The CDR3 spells CASSFSGVRTYEQYF. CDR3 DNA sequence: TGTGCCAGCAGTTTTTCGGGCGTCCGAACCTACGAGCAGTACTTC.

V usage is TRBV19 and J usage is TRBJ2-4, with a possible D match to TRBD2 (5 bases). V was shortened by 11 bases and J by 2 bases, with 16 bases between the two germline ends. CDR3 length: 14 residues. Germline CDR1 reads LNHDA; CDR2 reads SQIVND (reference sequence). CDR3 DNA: TGTGCCCTGTGGTTTACGGGAACCAAAAACATTCAGTACTTC. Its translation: CALWFTGTKNIQYF. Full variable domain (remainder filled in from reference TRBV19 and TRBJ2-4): DGGITQSPKYLFRKEGQNVTLSCEQNLNHDAMYWYRQDPGQGLRLIYYSQIVNDFQKGDIAEGYSVSREKKESFPLTVTSAQKNPTAFYLCALWFTGTKNIQYFGAGTRLSVL.

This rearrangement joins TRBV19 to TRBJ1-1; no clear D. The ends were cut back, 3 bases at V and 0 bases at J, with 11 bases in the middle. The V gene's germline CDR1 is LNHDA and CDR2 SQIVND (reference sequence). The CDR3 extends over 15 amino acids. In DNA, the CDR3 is TGTGCCAGTAGTATGTCGGCCAGTTTGAACACTGAAGCTTTCTTT. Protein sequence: CASSMSASLNTEAFF.

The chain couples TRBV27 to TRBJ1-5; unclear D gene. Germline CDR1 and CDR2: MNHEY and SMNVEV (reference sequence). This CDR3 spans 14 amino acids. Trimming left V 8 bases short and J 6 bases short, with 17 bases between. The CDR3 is CASALGGRGQPQHF. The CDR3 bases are TGTGCCAGCGCCCTCGGAGGCCGCGGTCAGCCCCAGCATTTT.

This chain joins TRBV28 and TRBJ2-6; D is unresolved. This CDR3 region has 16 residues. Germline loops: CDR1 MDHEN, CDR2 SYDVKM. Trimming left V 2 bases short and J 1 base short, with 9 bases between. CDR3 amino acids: CASSLLTWSGANVLTF. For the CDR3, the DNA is TGTGCCAGCAGTTTACTCACTTGGTCTGGGGCCAACGTCCTGACTTTC. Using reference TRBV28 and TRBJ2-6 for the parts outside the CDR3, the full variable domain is DVKVTQSSRYLVKRTGEKVFLECVQDMDHENMFWYRQDPGLGLRLIYFSYDVKMKEKGDIPEGYSVSREKKERFSLILESASTNQTSMYLCASSLLTWSGANVLTFGAGSRLTVL.

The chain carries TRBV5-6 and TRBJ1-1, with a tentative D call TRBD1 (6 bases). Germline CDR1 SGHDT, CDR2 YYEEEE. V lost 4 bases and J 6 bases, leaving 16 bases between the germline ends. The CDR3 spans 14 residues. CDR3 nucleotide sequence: TGTGCCAGCAGCCTGGGTCAGGGGACTTCTGAAGCTTTCTTT. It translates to CASSLGQGTSEAFF.